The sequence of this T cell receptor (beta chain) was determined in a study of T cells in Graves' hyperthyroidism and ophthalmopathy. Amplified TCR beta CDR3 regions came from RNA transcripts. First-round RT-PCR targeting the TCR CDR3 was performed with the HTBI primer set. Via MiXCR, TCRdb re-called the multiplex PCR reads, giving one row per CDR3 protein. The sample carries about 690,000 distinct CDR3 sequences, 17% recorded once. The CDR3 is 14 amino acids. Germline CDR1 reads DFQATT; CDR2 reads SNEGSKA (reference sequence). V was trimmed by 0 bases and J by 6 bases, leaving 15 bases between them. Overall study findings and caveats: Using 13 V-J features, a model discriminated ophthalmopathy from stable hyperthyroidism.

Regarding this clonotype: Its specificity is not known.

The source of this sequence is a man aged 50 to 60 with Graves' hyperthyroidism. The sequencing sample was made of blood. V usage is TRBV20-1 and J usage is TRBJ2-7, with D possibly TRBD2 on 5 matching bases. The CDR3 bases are TGCAGTGCTAGAGATCATACACCCCGGGGCGAGCAGTACTTC. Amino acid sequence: CSARDHTPRGEQYF.